The clone carrying this T cell receptor beta chain was counted only a few times. TCRdb itself ran the 5' RACE reads through MiXCR, one entry per CDR3 protein. The table has 100,000 or so distinct CDR3 sequences, 17% seen once. This CDR3 has 12 amino acids. V gave up 0 bases and J gave up 6 bases, with 6 bases separating them. The germline gives CDR1 DFQATT, CDR2 SNEGSKA (reference sequence). This specimen belongs to a study of T cells of healthy individuals. The TCR was taken from a human donor in good health. The rearrangement joins TRBV20-1 to TRBJ2-1; unclear D gene. Written as DNA, the CDR3 is TGCAGTGCTAGAGATTTTAGCAATGAGCAGTTCTTC. This translates into CSARDFSNEQFF.